Listed here are 9 T cell receptor beta chains from one sample, sequenced in a study of blood T cell repertoires in COVID-19. The table came from immunoSEQ multiplex PCR; TCRdb's copy has only in-frame clones and leaves some out. The table has approximately 310,000 clones, 75% to 90% seen once. The sequencing input was PBMCs or T cells enriched from blood (not recorded which). All receptors derive from a man aged 30 to 45 who had recovered from COVID-19.

This chain uses TRBV2 with TRBJ1-5; 7 nucleotides line up with TRBD1. The CDR3 spans 15 residues. The V gene end was trimmed by 4 bases and the J gene end by 0 bases; junction bases not matched to a gene: 3. Looked up from germline, CDR1 is SNHLY and CDR2 is FYNNEI. The CDR3 loop reads CASSVGTDSNQPQHF. The CDR3 DNA follows: TGTGCCAGCAGTGTAGGGACAGATAGCAATCAGCCCCAGCATTTT.

This clone was counted a few times. The CDR3 spells CASSLVRTVNTIYF. CDR3 sequence (DNA): TGTGCCAGCAGCTTAGTTCGGACAGTTAACACCATATATTTT. V is TRBV7-9 and J is TRBJ1-3; tentative D call: TRBD1 (6 bases). Germline V lookup: CDR1 SEHNR, CDR2 FQNEAQ (reference sequence). This CDR3 has 14 amino acids. Deletions cut 1 base from V and 7 bases from J, with 11 bases between.

This chain links TRBV6-1 with TRBJ1-1; a weak D match, TRBD1 (5 bases). Per the germline V gene, CDR1 is MNHNS and CDR2 is SASEGT. V was pared by 2 bases and J by 1 base, with 14 bases between. The CDR3 runs 16 residues. The CDR3 is CASSEIGRVPNTEAFF. The CDR3 DNA is TGTGCCAGCAGTGAAATTGGCAGGGTGCCGAACACTGAAGCTTTCTTT.

V and J are TRBV2 and TRBJ1-5, with 11 bases aligning to TRBD1. The junction had 3 bases not matched to a gene; V was cut back by 4 bases and J by 4 bases. Germline V gives CDR1 SNHLY, CDR2 FYNNEI. This CDR3 contains 15 residues. The CDR3 DNA follows: TGTGCCAGCAGTGGAGGGACAGGGGGGAATCAGCCCCAGCATTTT. This translates into CASSGGTGGNQPQHF.

CDR3 sequence (DNA): TGCGCCAGCAGCTTGGGGGGGCGTAGCTATGGCTACACCTTC. It codes for CASSLGGRSYGYTF. The chain carries TRBV5-1 and TRBJ1-2; D perhaps matches TRBD1 (6 bases). Trimming stripped 0 bases from V and 4 bases from J, with 10 bases between. CDR1 SGHRS and CDR2 YFSETQ come from the germline V gene. The length of the CDR3 is 14 residues.

The J gene is TRBJ2-3, the V gene TRBV5-8; 7 bases map to TRBD2. Unmatched junction bases numbered 5, after V lost 4 bases and J lost 0 bases. Looked up from germline, CDR1 is SGHTS and CDR2 is YDEGEE. The CDR3 totals 15 residues. In nucleotides, the CDR3 is TGTGCCAGCAGCGCCGGGACTATTAGCACAGATACGCAGTATTTT. It yields the protein CASSAGTISTDTQYF.

V and J are TRBV5-4 and TRBJ1-2; 10 positions match TRBD1. V gave up 4 bases and J gave up 4 bases; unmatched junction bases: 10. The CDR3 length is 16 residues. Germline assignment: CDR1 SGHNT and CDR2 YYREEE (reference sequence). This CDR3 reads CASSPGTGDTRYGYTF. The CDR3 DNA is TGTGCCAGCAGCCCCGGGACAGGGGATACTCGCTATGGCTACACCTTC. The full variable domain, with the rest looked up from reference TRBV5-4 and TRBJ1-2, is ETGVTQSPTHLIKTRGQQVTLRCSSQSGHNTVSWYQQALGQGPQFIFQYYREEENGRGNFPPRFSGLQFPNYSSELNVNALELDDSALYLCASSPGTGDTRYGYTFGSGTRLTVV.

This chain joins TRBV6-2 or TRBV6-3 and TRBJ2-5, with D possibly being TRBD2 (6 bases). The CDR3 consists of 14 residues. Trimming removed 6 bases from V and 1 base from J, with 12 bases in between. Germline-derived CDR1 and CDR2 are MNHEY and SVGEGT. In DNA, the CDR3 is TGTGCCAGCAGCCAGGGACTCCTCCAAGAGACCCAGTACTTC. It yields the protein CASSQGLLQETQYF.

V is TRBV6-5 and J is TRBJ1-3, with D perhaps matching TRBD1 (5 bases). This CDR3 comprises 16 residues. Trimming pared 2 bases from V and 5 bases from J, leaving 16 bases between. CDR1 is MNHEY and CDR2 is SVGAGI in the germline V gene. Here the CDR3 reads CASSYGTPSTRNTIYF. For the CDR3, the DNA is TGTGCCAGCAGTTACGGGACTCCCTCAACGAGAAACACCATATATTTT.